The clone carrying this T cell receptor (beta chain) was detected only a few times. Its antigen is undetermined. Between the trimmed V and J ends, which lost 7 bases and 5 bases, there was a span of 11 bases. Germline CDR1 and CDR2: SEHNR and FQNEAQ (reference sequence). The CDR3 has 12 amino acids. One entry per CDR3 protein results from TCRdb running MiXCR on the reads. Of roughly 920,000 distinct CDR3 sequences listed, roughly a third are singletons. The record originates from a study of T cell repertoires in cytomegalovirus infection. Study information: HLA-B-restricted CMV epitopes that are well studied were used alongside recently identified HLA-C-restricted ones. An indication of both CMV infection and matching HLA type came from public TCR beta signatures.

Study results and caveats: Cumulated frequencies of public TCR beta families served to identify carriers of CMV plus the relevant HLA. Ex vivo, HLA-C-restricted CMV-specific TCR beta clonotypes prevailed over the rest of the response.

The sequenced sample was cultured CD8+ T cells from PBMCs, obtained from culture after CMV antigen stimulation. This chain uses TRBV7-9 with TRBJ1-1, with TRBD1 as a possible D gene (5 bases). This TCR was recovered from a human donor in good health (CMV status not recorded). Some clones in this sample may be carry-over from other donors' samples. The CDR3 DNA is TGTGCCAGCAATCCGAGGGGTACTGAAGCTTTCTTT. Protein product: CASNPRGTEAFF.